Each of the 2 T cell receptor beta chains below was sequenced from the same sample in a study of kidney transplant recipient with SARS-CoV-2 infection. A single record per CDR3 protein comes from TCRdb applying MiXCR to the reads. Of about 240,000 distinct CDR3 sequences detected, roughly 26% appear once; the ten largest clones hold 6% to 8.5%. The specimen comprised a blood sample, sampled at baseline and on approximately day 120 from a kidney transplant recipient. The source is a young adult male patient who had COVID-19 and was a kidney transplant recipient. The T cells may partly be graft donor cells.

This clonotype was picked up many times. The V call is TRBV7-2, the J call TRBJ1-2; D call uncertain. The CDR3 loop spans 12 amino acids. V lost 4 bases and J lost 7, with 10 bases in between. Germline V lookup: CDR1 SGHTA, CDR2 FQGNSA. The CDR3 reads CASSSPSVGYTF. The CDR3 nucleotides read TGTGCCAGCAGCTCCCCCTCGGTTGGCTACACCTTC.

This clonotype appeared a few times. A much larger clone lies one base from this, so it may be a read error. The chain employs TRBV4-3 and TRBJ1-2, with 10 bases lining up with TRBD1. The ends lost 7 bases at V and 8 bases at J; junction bases unmatched: 13. The CDR3 contains 15 residues. Germline V gene data show CDR1 as LGHNA and CDR2 as YSLEER. Here the CDR3 DNA reads TGCGCCAGCAACCTCCGGGACAGGGGACCTCACGGCTACACCTTC. Translating it yields CASNLRDRGPHGYTF.